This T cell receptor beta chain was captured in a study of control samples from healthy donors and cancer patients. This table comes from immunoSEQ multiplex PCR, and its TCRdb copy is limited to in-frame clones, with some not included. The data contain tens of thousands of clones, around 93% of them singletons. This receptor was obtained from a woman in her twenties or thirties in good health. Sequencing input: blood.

The CDR3 loop is CASSLEAGGTEAFF. CDR3 DNA sequence: TGTGCCAGCAGCTTAGAGGCAGGGGGCACTGAAGCTTTCTTT. The V gene is TRBV11-2, the J gene TRBJ1-1; 7 bases fit TRBD1. The CDR3 length is 14 residues. Losses at the gene ends were 0 bases for V and 4 bases for J; bases not matched to a gene: 2. The germline CDR1 and CDR2 sequences are SGHAT and FQNNGV. The full variable domain, its missing parts supplied by reference TRBV11-2 and TRBJ1-1, is EAGVAQSPRYKIIEKRQSVAFWCNPISGHATLYWYQQILGQGPKLLIQFQNNGVVDDSQLPKDRFSAERLKGVDSTLKIQPAKLEDSAVYLCASSLEAGGTEAFFGQGTRLTVV.